This TCR beta chain was sequenced during a study of blood T cell repertoires in COVID-19. For the study at large: Samples came from the United States, Italy and Spain, spanning acute and convalescent COVID-19.

V was clipped by 6 bases and J by 8 bases, with 13 bases between them. Germline lookup yields CDR1 SNHLY and CDR2 FYNNEI. The CDR3 runs to 12 residues. In the original processing: By means of reference gene primer amplification, nucleated cell counts were estimated. Method: immunoSEQ multiplex PCR; TCRdb's copy keeps in-frame clones and lacks some. That table gives V, J and clone size, and the DNA gave D and trimming. Of 100,000 to 150,000 clones in the sample, around nine tenths are singletons; the top ten hold over 1%. The gene calls are TRBV2 and TRBJ1-1, with D perhaps matching TRBD1 (5 bases). This sequence originates from a woman of 80 years or more with acute or convalescent COVID-19. Sample: peripheral blood. The chain's CDR3 is CASSMGQEEAFF. CDR3 DNA sequence: TGTGCCAGCAGCATGGGGCAGGAAGAAGCTTTCTTT. The full variable domain, completed using reference TRBV2 and TRBJ1-1, is EPEVTQTPSHQVTQMGQEVILRCVPISNHLYFYWYRQILGQKVEFLVSFYNNEISEKSEIFDDQFSVERPDGSNFTLKIRSTKLEDSAMYFCASSMGQEEAFFGQGTRLTVV.